This T cell receptor (beta chain) comes out of a study of CD8+CD57+ T cells in acquired aplastic anemia (dated by TCRdb to the late 2010s). Looking at the study overall: DNA extracted from sorted CD4+ and CD8+ cells had a mean of roughly 3 ug, with a range of 0.2 to 27.4 ug. Healthy donor samples averaged about 10 million reads for CD4+ and roughly 12 million for CD8+ cells. Overall study outcomes, separate from this receptor: Patients and healthy controls showed no significant difference in CD8+ Simpson's diversity (P=0.060). Around 30 CD8+ CDR3 sequences were shared between patients and controls but appeared highly expressed in patients and within their immunodominant clones.

TCR repertoires of sorted CD4+ and CD8+ blood T cells from severe aplastic anemia patients and healthy subjects were deep-sequenced in the study. Ficoll-Paque density gradient centrifugation was used to isolate peripheral blood mononuclear cells. Before DNA was extracted, CD4+ and CD8+ T cells were sorted using either FACS or magnetic beads. A few counts support this clonotype. No antigen is known for it. Per-base quality was not reported, and no clone a single base away is much larger than it. Profiling of TCR beta VDJ combinations and CDR3 sequences used genomic DNA as the template. An Illumina HiSeq 2000 was the platform used for TCR repertoire sequencing. The source study handled its data this way. Repertoire assessment relied on Simpson's diversity index, CDR3 size and DJ length profiles, and TRBV/TRBJ rearrangement plots. The immunodominant clone was defined as the most abundant DNA sequence in deep sequencing data. CDR3 amino acid sequences were screened for sharing across subjects and were compared with published repertoires and the VDJdb database. TCRdb reran the public reads through fastp at Q25 and MiXCR, keeping productive beta chains. Rows are unified per CDR3 protein, each entry keeping the most common DNA and genes. What appears here as the V and J calls and clone size reflects TCRdb's work, not the paper's. For this sample there are a few hundred thousand distinct CDR3 sequences; 55% to 70% appear just once. The ten top clones hold 3% to 4.5% of the sample.

Sequencing was performed on sorted CD4+, CD8+, or CD8+CD57+ T cells (not recorded which) from PBMCs. The clonotype comes from a human donor in good health, serving as a control.

The CDR3 sequence is CASSSNRGSGGELFF. At the DNA level, the sequence is TGTGCCAGCTCATCCAACAGGGGATCAGGCGGGGAGCTGTTTTTT. The receptor chain draws on TRBV18 and TRBJ2-2; 7 junctional bases match TRBD1. Based on the germline V gene, the CDR1 and CDR2 sequences are KGHSH and LQKENI. Relative to germline, V is missing 5 bases and J is missing 7 bases, with 10 bases of the junction outside any gene match. The CDR3, from cysteine to phenylalanine, totals 15 residues. The only DNA kept is the CDR3, 45 bases in frame from the first base.